What follows are 18 T cell receptor beta chains derived from one specimen sequenced in a study of identical twins (dated by TCRdb to about 2016). Library preparation employed 5' RACE. The data were produced on an Illumina HiSeq 2000. The public sequencing data were trimmed at Q25 with fastp and processed into clonotypes with MiXCR by TCRdb, which kept only in-frame beta chains. One record per CDR3 amino acid sequence lists the most common genes and DNA. The sample table holds some 500,000 distinct CDR3 sequences, of which roughly an eighth were seen once. The ten largest clonotypes hold more than 0.8% of the sample. These same records also appear under a second study, on yellow fever vaccine responses in identical twins.

Sequenced sample: CD4+ T cells sorted from blood. Receptors originate from a woman between 18 and 30 years old in good health.

The V call is TRBV3-1, the J call TRBJ1-2, with D possibly being TRBD1 (5 bases). Germline CDR1 reads LGHDT; CDR2 reads YNNKEL (reference sequence). The ends were cut back, 4 bases at V and 2 bases at J, with 14 bases in the middle. CDR3 length: 15 amino acids. The CDR3 spells CASSRLGTANYGYTF. The CDR3 nucleotides read TGTGCCAGCAGCCGCCTTGGGACGGCGAACTATGGCTACACCTTC.

This chain uses TRBV5-1 with TRBJ2-1, with 14 bases identical to TRBD2. Per the germline V gene, CDR1 is SGHRS and CDR2 is YFSETQ. The CDR3 sequence is 15 residues long. The V segment lost 4 bases and the J segment 9 bases; nucleotides outside the gene matches: 6. CDR3 region: CASSPGLAGASEQFF. In DNA, the CDR3 is TGCGCCAGCAGCCCGGGACTAGCGGGGGCAAGTGAGCAGTTCTTC.

Written as DNA, the CDR3 is TGTGCCAGCAGTCCCCCTAAAAACTACAATGAGCAGTTCTTC. Residues: CASSPPKNYNEQFF. The rearrangement joins TRBV6-2 or TRBV6-3 to TRBJ2-1; D is uncertain. Trimming shortened V by 5 bases and J by 3 bases, and 11 bases separated the two germline ends. Per the germline V gene, CDR1 is MNHEY and CDR2 is SVGEGT. The CDR3 contains 14 residues.

This clonotype was seen many times. V gene TRBV5-1 combines with J gene TRBJ2-1; TRBD1 aligns across 9 bases. The CDR3 spans 15 residues. With V trimmed by 1 base and J by 9 bases, 8 bases remained unmatched. The V gene's germline CDR1 is SGHRS and CDR2 YFSETQ. CDR3 bases: TGCGCCAGCAGCTTGTTAACAGGGGGCTATAGTGAGCAGTTCTTC. This gives the protein CASSLLTGGYSEQFF.

The chain joins TRBV7-2 to TRBJ2-7, with D perhaps matching TRBD1 (5 bases). This CDR3 has 14 residues. From germline, CDR1 is SGHTA and CDR2 FQGNSA. V was pared by 8 bases and J by 4 bases, with 18 bases between. The CDR3 loop is CASQRLLGPYEQYF. In nucleotides, the CDR3 is TGTGCCAGCCAACGGTTGTTGGGGCCGTACGAGCAGTACTTC.

This clonotype was recorded at least ten times. V gene TRBV20-1 combines with J gene TRBJ2-7; D possibly corresponds to TRBD2 (6 bases). The germline V gene has CDR1 DFQATT and CDR2 SNEGSKA (reference sequence). The ends were cut back, 0 bases at V and 1 base at J, with 16 bases in the middle. This CDR3 is 16 amino acids long. CDR3 protein: CSARDAWAGGSYEQYF. The CDR3 DNA is TGCAGTGCTAGAGATGCCTGGGCAGGAGGGTCCTACGAGCAGTACTTC.

The chain recombines TRBV9 with TRBJ2-1; no clear D. Germline V gives CDR1 SGDLS, CDR2 YYNGEE. The CDR3 runs to 13 residues. Trimming shortened V by 0 bases and J by 9 bases, and 10 bases separated the two germline ends. The CDR3 bases are TGTGCCAGCAGCGTAGAGGTAATCGGTGAGCAGTTCTTC. It translates to CASSVEVIGEQFF.

In this sample, this clonotype turned up a few times. The CDR3 loop is CASSVDASGSSSEQFF. The CDR3 coding sequence is TGTGCCAGCAGCGTAGATGCTAGCGGGAGCTCGAGTGAGCAGTTCTTC. The V call is TRBV9, the J call TRBJ2-1, with 10 bases fitting TRBD2. This CDR3 contains 16 residues. The germline gives CDR1 SGDLS, CDR2 YYNGEE. The V gene end was trimmed by 0 bases and the J gene end by 9 bases; junction bases not matched to a gene: 9.

The chain recombines TRBV12-3 or TRBV12-4 with TRBJ2-6; D uncertain. The germline V and J ends were trimmed by 2 bases and 0 bases, with 14 bases remaining between them. The CDR3 spans 18 residues. Written as DNA, the CDR3 is TGTGCCAGCAGTTTATTTGTCAGGCTCCACTCTGGGGCCAACGTCCTGACTTTC. Translated: CASSLFVRLHSGANVLTF.

The chain employs TRBV18 and TRBJ2-7; D unclear. The germline CDR1 and CDR2 sequences are KGHSH and LQKENI. The CDR3 spans 14 residues. Trimming shortened V by 0 bases and J by 5 bases, and 11 bases separated the two germline ends. This CDR3 is CASSPPGNQNEQYF. The DNA for the CDR3 is TGTGCCAGCTCACCACCGGGCAACCAAAACGAGCAGTACTTC.

This clonotype was observed many times. The V call is TRBV18, the J call TRBJ1-1, with D possibly TRBD1 on 5 matching bases. Germline V CDR1 and CDR2: KGHSH, LQKENI. This CDR3 region has 14 residues. Trimming shortened V by 3 bases and J by 4 bases, and 12 bases separated the two germline ends. The CDR3 DNA reads as TGTGCCAGCTCACCGAGCGGGGGGGGCACTGAAGCTTTCTTT. It codes for CASSPSGGGTEAFF. Full variable domain (outside the CDR3, taken from reference TRBV18 and TRBJ1-1): NAGVMQNPRHLVRRRGQEARLRCSPMKGHSHVYWYRQLPEEGLKFMVYLQKENIIDESGMPKERFSAEFPKEGPSILRIQQVVRGDSAAYFCASSPSGGGTEAFFGQGTRLTVV.

This clonotype has a count of ten or more. The rearrangement uses TRBV25-1 and TRBJ2-1, with 10 nucleotides matching TRBD2. From germline, CDR1 is MGHDK and CDR2 SYGVNS. The V gene end was trimmed by 8 bases and the J gene end by 4 bases; junction bases not matched to a gene: 8. The CDR3 is 15 amino acids. The DNA for the CDR3 is TGTGCCAGCCAAGCGGGAGGGCCGTCTTACAATGAGCAGTTCTTC. Protein: CASQAGGPSYNEQFF.

The J gene is TRBJ1-1, the V gene TRBV5-1; D gene uncertain. The CDR3 contains 13 residues. Germline CDR1 SGHRS, CDR2 YFSETQ. The germline V and J ends were trimmed by 0 bases and 4 bases, with 7 bases remaining between them. The CDR3 loop reads CASSLGAGTEAFF. The CDR3 nucleotides are TGCGCCAGCAGCTTGGGGGCTGGCACTGAAGCTTTCTTT. The full variable domain, its missing parts supplied by reference TRBV5-1 and TRBJ1-1, is KAGVTQTPRYLIKTRGQQVTLSCSPISGHRSVSWYQQTPGQGLQFLFEYFSETQRNKGNFPGRFSGRQFSNSRSEMNVSTLELGDSALYLCASSLGAGTEAFFGQGTRLTVV.

This clonotype showed up just a few times. The chain uses TRBV3-1 and TRBJ2-7; D is perhaps TRBD2 (5 bases). The CDR3 has 12 residues. Trimming removed 1 base at V and 6 bases at J, with 7 bases between. CDR1 is LGHDT and CDR2 is YNNKEL in the germline V gene (reference sequence). CDR3 sequence: CASSQVDFEQYF. The CDR3 region has the DNA TGTGCCAGCAGCCAAGTGGACTTCGAGCAGTACTTC.

J is TRBJ2-1 and V is TRBV24-1; 15 bases are shared with TRBD2. Germline loops: CDR1 KGHDR, CDR2 SFDVKD. This CDR3 is built from 14 residues. Losses at the gene ends were 7 bases for V and 9 bases for J; bases not matched to a gene: 3. The CDR3 bases are TGTGCCACCAGCAGGACTAGCGGGAGGGCTGAGCAGTTCTTC. Translation: CATSRTSGRAEQFF.

A note on this clonotype: The junction does not match germline at one end; this may be a read error. The chain links TRBV12-3 or TRBV12-4 to TRBJ2-2; the D gene is possibly TRBD2 (6 bases). This CDR3 has 13 residues. As DNA, the CDR3 is TGTGCCAGCAGTCCCCTAGACACCGGGGGGCTGTTTTTT. This sequence encodes CASSPLDTGGLFF.

This chain joins TRBV28 and TRBJ2-5; no clear D gene. Deletions cut 6 bases from V and 2 bases from J, with 7 bases between. CDR3 size: 12 residues. The germline V gene encodes CDR1 MDHEN and CDR2 SYDVKM. The CDR3 nucleotides are TGTGCCAGCAGGACTGGTCAAGAGACCCAGTACTTC. It translates to CASRTGQETQYF.

This clonotype has a handful of counts. The chain combines TRBV6-2 or TRBV6-3 with TRBJ2-1; TRBD2 aligns across 13 bases. Germline CDR1 is MNHEY and CDR2 is SVGEGT. This CDR3 is built from 18 residues. The junction had 13 bases not matched to a gene; V was cut back by 6 bases and J by 5 bases. The CDR3 sequence: CASRWGTSGRAGDNEQFF. The CDR3 nucleotides are TGTGCCAGCAGATGGGGAACTAGCGGGAGGGCCGGGGACAATGAGCAGTTCTTC.